Below, 3 T cell receptor beta chains from the same sample are listed, as sequenced in a study of human T cells and chemical hapten exposure (dated by TCRdb to about 2021). Total RNA was extracted from unfractionated whole blood collected in Tempus Blood RNA tubes. Receptor libraries were prepared by 5' RACE. TCRdb lists the instrument as Illumina MiSeq. Clones were called with MiXCR by TCRdb after fastp trimmed the public reads at Q25, and only in-frame beta chains were retained. CDR3 protein duplicates are merged, each entry listing the most common genes and DNA. Recorded for this sample are 150,000 or so distinct CDR3 sequences; 3.5% to 5% of them occurred a single time. The ten top clones hold over 1.2% of the sample. The receptors stem from a female donor in good health.

The sample holds a few counts of this clonotype. The DNA of the CDR3 is TGTGCCAGTAGTTCCCCGGGACAGGGGAACACTGAAGCTTTCTTT. It encodes CASSSPGQGNTEAFF. The chain recombines TRBV19 with TRBJ1-1; TRBD1 matches 9 bases. Trimming took 5 bases from V and 1 from J; bases not matched to a gene: 5. CDR3 length: 15 amino acids. Germline V CDR1 and CDR2: LNHDA, SQIVND (reference sequence).

This clonotype appeared many times. The chain is built from TRBV11-2 and TRBJ2-1; 7 nucleotides match TRBD2. CDR1 is SGHAT, CDR2 FQNNGV, per germline. The CDR3 extends over 15 amino acids. Trimming took 7 bases from V and 5 from J; bases not matched to a gene: 11. CDR3 in amino acids: CASTPLAGLHNEQFF. The CDR3 bases are TGTGCCAGCACCCCCTTAGCGGGTCTCCACAATGAGCAGTTCTTC.

This clonotype was observed a few times. The genes are TRBV4-3 and TRBJ1-6, with 12 bases matching TRBD1. Looked up from germline, CDR1 is LGHNA and CDR2 is YSLEER. The CDR3 covers 18 residues. The V gene end was trimmed by 1 base and the J gene end by 5 bases; junction bases not matched to a gene: 6. The CDR3 DNA reads TGCGCCAGCAGCCAAGCCGGGACAGGGGGCAGAGATAATTCACCCCTCCACTTT. Protein sequence: CASSQAGTGGRDNSPLHF.